A single sample gave rise to the 28 T cell receptor beta chains below, sequenced in a study of human T cells and chemical hapten exposure. In TCRdb, the RACE reads were re-called with MiXCR into one record per CDR3 protein. The data contain some 360,000 distinct CDR3 sequences, 5% to 6.5% of them singletons. Noted time point: pre-sensitization, week 0. Described treatment: therapeutic diphenylcyclopropenone sensitization with weekly scalp DPC. The sample consisted of whole blood, taken in connection with sensitization to the hapten diphenylcyclopropenone (DPC). The origin of the receptors is a woman aged 45-60 years with alopecia areata. Some clones in this sample may be carry-over from other donors' samples.

In this sample, this clonotype turned up many times. The J gene is TRBJ1-1, the V gene TRBV4-3; D possibly corresponds to TRBD1 (5 bases). The germline V gene encodes CDR1 LGHNA and CDR2 YSLEER. V was pared by 1 base and J by 5 bases, with 11 bases between. CDR3 length: 14 residues. Here the CDR3 DNA reads TGCGCCAGCAGCCAAGTGGGGCGCGGAACTGAAGCTTTCTTT. It translates to CASSQVGRGTEAFF.

This clonotype has more than one count but fewer than ten. The chain is built from TRBV12-3 or TRBV12-4 and TRBJ2-2; D not certain. This CDR3 spans 15 amino acids. V gave up 3 bases and J gave up 5 bases, with 13 bases separating them. Here the CDR3 DNA reads TGTGCCAGCAGTTTGGGCACAGCCGGAACCGGGGAGCTGTTTTTT. The encoded protein is CASSLGTAGTGELFF.

The J gene is TRBJ2-5, the V gene TRBV4-1, with 9 bases fitting TRBD1. Germline V CDR1 and CDR2: MGHRA, YSYEKL. The CDR3 loop spans 16 amino acids. V lost 7 bases, J lost 3 bases, and 12 bases stayed unmatched. The CDR3 nucleotides read TGCGCCAGCATGAATCTACCGGGACAGGGAGAAGAGACCCAGTACTTC. This gives the protein CASMNLPGQGEETQYF.

This clonotype was detected many times. J is TRBJ2-5 and V is TRBV29-1; 8 nucleotides align to TRBD1. The CDR3 has 13 amino acids. Germline V gene lookup returns CDR1 SQVTM and CDR2 ANQGSEA. V gave up 7 bases and J gave up 1 base; unmatched junction bases: 5. CDR3: CSAGQGPQETQYF. The CDR3, as DNA: TGCAGCGCCGGACAGGGACCCCAAGAGACCCAGTACTTC.

This clonotype was counted a few times. The chain is built from TRBV20-1 and TRBJ2-7; D perhaps matches TRBD1 (6 bases). The V gene's germline CDR1 is DFQATT and CDR2 SNEGSKA (reference sequence). Trimming pared 3 bases from V and 3 bases from J, leaving 15 bases between. The CDR3 has 14 amino acids. This chain's CDR3 is CSASDRRKGYEQYF. The CDR3 DNA follows: TGCAGTGCTAGTGACAGGAGAAAGGGCTACGAGCAGTACTTC.

The rearrangement uses TRBV2 and TRBJ2-7; perhaps D is TRBD1 or TRBD2 (5 bases each). This CDR3 is built from 14 residues. Trimming pared 2 bases from V and 2 bases from J, leaving 10 bases between. Germline-derived CDR1 and CDR2 are SNHLY and FYNNEI. The CDR3 spells CASSEFPGPYEQYF. CDR3 DNA: TGTGCCAGCAGTGAATTCCCGGGACCCTACGAGCAGTACTTC.

This clonotype was counted ten times or more. This chain connects TRBV27 to TRBJ2-2; 9 bases agree with TRBD2. The germline V gene has CDR1 MNHEY and CDR2 SMNVEV (reference sequence). The CDR3 extends over 17 amino acids. Trimming cost V 5 bases and J 0 bases; bases outside gene matches: 7. CDR3 region: CASSLNSGGPNTGELFF. The CDR3 DNA follows: TGTGCCAGCAGTCTAAATAGCGGGGGCCCGAACACCGGGGAGCTGTTTTTT.

In this sample, this clonotype turned up a few times. The chain carries TRBV9 and TRBJ1-5, with 7 positions matching TRBD1. The germline CDR1 and CDR2 sequences are SGDLS and YYNGEE. V lost 3 bases to trimming and J lost 4 bases; unmatched junction nucleotides: 4. The CDR3 extends over 14 amino acids. CDR3: CASSEGQINQPQHF. CDR3 nucleotide sequence: TGTGCCAGCAGCGAGGGACAGATAAATCAGCCCCAGCATTTT.

This clonotype was picked up many times. This chain links TRBV6-5 with TRBJ1-2, with a possible D match to TRBD1 (6 bases). Germline assignment: CDR1 MNHEY and CDR2 SVGAGI. Trimming pared 6 bases from V and 8 bases from J, leaving 25 bases between. The CDR3 totals 16 residues. The CDR3 loop reads CASSSLGSGTSMGYTF. CDR3 in DNA: TGTGCCAGCAGCTCTCTGGGATCCGGGACATCTATGGGCTACACCTTC.

The J gene is TRBJ1-1, the V gene TRBV6-6, with TRBD1 matching 7 bases. The CDR3 runs to 17 residues. V shed 0 bases and J 4 bases; nucleotides not matched to a gene: 11. The V gene's germline CDR1 is MNHNY and CDR2 SVGAGI (reference sequence). The CDR3, as DNA: TGTGCCAGCAGTTACTCGAAAGGAGCAGGGGGGGGCACTGAAGCTTTCTTT. Translated, it gives CASSYSKGAGGGTEAFF.

In its sample, this clonotype was seen many times. This sequence joins TRBV3-1 and TRBJ2-7; 8 bases are a match to TRBD1. Germline lookup yields CDR1 LGHDT and CDR2 YNNKEL (reference sequence). This CDR3 spans 14 amino acids. V was clipped by 2 bases and J by 7 bases; unmatched bases: 7. CDR3 residues: CASSQYAGGGEQYF. The DNA for the CDR3 is TGTGCCAGCAGCCAATATGCAGGGGGCGGTGAGCAGTACTTC.

The chain has TRBV9 and TRBJ2-7; 12 nucleotides match TRBD2. The junction had 5 bases not matched to a gene; V was cut back by 1 base and J by 6 bases. Germline loops: CDR1 SGDLS, CDR2 YYNGEE. The CDR3 is made up of 15 amino acids. Written as DNA, the CDR3 is TGTGCCAGCAGCGTACGGACTAGCGGGATGTCCGAGCAGTACTTC. Translation gives CASSVRTSGMSEQYF.

This clonotype was recorded at least ten times. This chain links TRBV6-2 or TRBV6-3 with TRBJ2-7; D gene unclear. The CDR3 sequence is 13 residues long. Germline CDR1 is MNHEY and CDR2 is SVGEGT. Trimming removed 0 bases from V and 1 base from J, with 4 bases in between. CDR3 sequence: CASSYSSSYEQYF. DNA of the CDR3: TGTGCCAGCAGTTACTCATCTTCCTACGAGCAGTACTTC.

The chain uses TRBV5-4 and TRBJ2-3; no firm D call. The CDR3 runs to 15 residues. Germline values: CDR1 SGHNT, CDR2 YYREEE (reference sequence). Trimming cost V 2 bases and J 0 bases, with 10 bases left between them. CDR3 loop: CASSFVSPSTDTQYF. The DNA of the CDR3 is TGTGCCAGCAGCTTCGTTAGCCCTAGCACAGATACGCAGTATTTT.

This clonotype was counted a few times. This chain connects TRBV7-2 to TRBJ2-3; 11 nucleotides agree with TRBD1. The CDR3 has 17 residues. Trimming at V came to 1 base and at J to 7 bases, leaving 10 bases not matched to a gene. Germline V CDR1 and CDR2: SGHTA, FQGNSA. CDR3 loop: CASSLDGQGAPGNTQYF. In DNA form, the CDR3 reads TGTGCCAGCAGCTTAGACGGACAGGGGGCTCCTGGGAATACGCAGTATTTT.

V usage is TRBV5-5 and J usage is TRBJ1-4; D gene unclear. Deletions cut 2 bases from V and 0 bases from J, with 11 bases between. Germline V lookup: CDR1 SGHKS, CDR2 YYEKEE (reference sequence). The CDR3 is 16 residues long. The CDR3 DNA sequence: TGTGCCAGCAGCTTCCGGGGAGAGACAACTAATGAAAAACTGTTTTTT. Amino acid sequence: CASSFRGETTNEKLFF.

V is TRBV12-3 or TRBV12-4 and J is TRBJ2-4; D call uncertain. The CDR3 spans 15 residues. V lost 1 base and J lost 3, with 10 bases in between. The CDR3 reads CASSLGWMVKNIQYF. The CDR3 bases are TGTGCCAGCAGTTTAGGGTGGATGGTCAAAAACATTCAGTACTTC.

The chain is built from TRBV9 and TRBJ2-3; TRBD2 agrees at 12 bases. The CDR3 length is 16 residues. Looked up from germline, CDR1 is SGDLS and CDR2 is YYNGEE. V lost 3 bases and J lost 6; bases outside the gene matches: 8. The CDR3 DNA sequence: TGTGCCAGCAGCGCAACTAGCGGGGGGATCCTGGATACGCAGTATTTT. Its protein is CASSATSGGILDTQYF.

There are many counts of this clonotype. This rearrangement joins TRBV3-1 to TRBJ2-1; either TRBD1 or TRBD2 may fit D (6 bases each). The CDR3 is made up of 15 amino acids. Germline CDR1 LGHDT, CDR2 YNNKEL (reference sequence). V was cut by 3 bases and J by 4 bases, with 13 bases left in between. In DNA, the CDR3 is TGTGCCAGCAGCCATAGCGGAGGGGGTTACAATGAGCAGTTCTTC. Its translation: CASSHSGGGYNEQFF.

This clonotype has a count of ten or more. The chain uses TRBV4-1 and TRBJ2-1; D remains ambiguous. This CDR3 region has 16 residues. V was pared by 1 base and J by 5 bases, with 15 bases between. Germline-derived CDR1 and CDR2 are MGHRA and YSYEKL. CDR3 residues: CASSQVGPSWDNEQFF. DNA for the CDR3: TGCGCCAGCAGCCAAGTTGGGCCCAGCTGGGACAATGAGCAGTTCTTC.

This clonotype occurred many times. The chain links TRBV4-1 to TRBJ1-4; a weak D match, TRBD1 (5 bases). The CDR3 extends over 13 amino acids. Germline loops: CDR1 MGHRA, CDR2 YSYEKL. V was shortened by 2 bases and J by 7 bases, with 8 bases between the two germline ends. The CDR3: CASSQLQGEKLFF. The CDR3 DNA is TGCGCCAGCAGCCAACTCCAGGGTGAAAAACTGTTTTTT.

The sample holds many counts of this clonotype. The chain carries TRBV12-3 or TRBV12-4 and TRBJ2-1; a weak D match, TRBD2 (6 bases). The CDR3 contains 14 residues. Trimming removed 3 bases from V and 3 bases from J, with 9 bases in between. CDR3 nucleotides: TGTGCCAGCAGTTTTGGGACTGTCTACAATGAGCAGTTCTTC. Translation: CASSFGTVYNEQFF.

This clonotype was seen more than once but under ten times. V usage is TRBV5-1 and J usage is TRBJ2-2, with no clear D. V shed 2 bases and J shed 0 bases, with 11 bases lying between them. Germline V CDR1 and CDR2: SGHRS, YFSETQ. The CDR3 covers 16 residues. CDR3 DNA: TGCGCCAGCAGCTTCGGGCAGGCCGCGAACACCGGGGAGCTGTTTTTT. Its translation is CASSFGQAANTGELFF.

This clonotype showed up many times. The gene calls are TRBV15 and TRBJ2-7; perhaps TRBD1 as D (5 bases). The V end lost 0 bases, the J end lost 5 bases, and 26 bases lay between the germline ends. CDR1 is LNHNV, CDR2 YYDKDF, per germline (reference sequence). This CDR3 has 19 residues. CDR3 amino acids: CATSRDPPAGIGSRNEQYF. The CDR3 DNA follows: TGTGCCACCAGCAGAGATCCTCCTGCAGGGATAGGTAGCAGGAACGAGCAGTACTTC.

This clonotype was seen repeatedly, ten times or more. This rearrangement joins TRBV5-1 to TRBJ2-7; TRBD1 agrees at 7 bases. The CDR3 contains 12 residues. The ends lost 3 bases at V and 3 bases at J; junction bases unmatched: 0. Germline CDR1 and CDR2: SGHRS and YFSETQ. The DNA for the CDR3 is TGCGCCAGCAGCTGGGACAGCTACGAGCAGTACTTC. Its translation is CASSWDSYEQYF.

This clonotype was counted at least ten times. This chain joins TRBV9 and TRBJ1-3, with D possibly being TRBD1 (5 bases). V lost 4 bases and J 4 bases, leaving 18 bases between the germline ends. Germline V gene lookup returns CDR1 SGDLS and CDR2 YYNGEE. The CDR3 has 16 amino acids. The CDR3 region is CASSSRQGSSGNTIYF. CDR3 DNA: TGTGCCAGCAGCTCGAGGCAGGGATCGTCCGGAAACACCATATATTTT.

This clonotype was observed many times. This sequence joins TRBV6-6 and TRBJ2-1; D not resolved. CDR3 length equals 14 residues. The V end was cut by 7 bases, the J end by 5 bases, with 15 bases between. Germline CDR1 MNHNY, CDR2 SVGAGI (reference sequence). CDR3 coding DNA: TGTGCCAGCAATCAGAGAGTTGACGACAATGAGCAGTTCTTC. Its translation: CASNQRVDDNEQFF.

V is TRBV27 and J is TRBJ2-1; maybe TRBD1 (6 bases). Trimming pared 2 bases from V and 5 bases from J, leaving 13 bases between. Germline assignment: CDR1 MNHEY and CDR2 SMNVEV (reference sequence). This CDR3 spans 15 amino acids. Written as DNA, the CDR3 is TGTGCCAGCAGTTTAGAGTGGGGGCCCAACAATGAGCAGTTCTTC. Translating gives CASSLEWGPNNEQFF.